The next 15 T cell receptor beta chains were all read from a single sample in a study of blood T cell repertoires in COVID-19. Profiling relied on immunoSEQ multiplex PCR, and the TCRdb table lists in-frame clones only, not all of them. This table holds about 480,000 clones, around 88% found once. The sequencing sample was made of peripheral blood. These TCRs come from a woman aged 50 to 65 with COVID-19, enrolled during active disease.

To note about this clone: Other nucleotide sequences in the sample specify the same CDR3. J is TRBJ2-7 and V is TRBV3-1 (or the pseudogene TRBV3-2); 7 bases fit TRBD1. This CDR3 has 14 residues. Germline V gene lookup returns CDR1 LGHDT and CDR2 YNNKEL (reference sequence). The junction had 5 bases not matched to a gene; V was cut back by 5 bases and J by 1 base. The CDR3 loop is CASSSGTDSYEQYF. The CDR3 coding sequence is TGTGCCAGCAGCTCAGGGACAGATTCCTACGAGCAGTACTTC.

The chain couples TRBV9 to TRBJ2-1; D possibly corresponds to TRBD2 (6 bases). This CDR3 is built from 13 residues. Trimming took 3 bases from V and 3 from J, leaving 7 bases between them. Germline lookup yields CDR1 SGDLS and CDR2 YYNGEE. CDR3 protein: CASSGTNYNEQFF. In DNA, the CDR3 is TGTGCCAGCAGCGGGACTAACTACAATGAGCAGTTCTTC.

V gene TRBV11-2 combines with J gene TRBJ1-5, with 7 bases aligning to TRBD1. CDR3 length equals 15 residues. Germline CDR1 reads SGHAT; CDR2 reads FQNNGV. Trimming cost V 5 bases and J 4 bases; bases outside gene matches: 8. CDR3: CASSPGTADNQPQHF. The DNA for the CDR3 is TGTGCCAGCAGCCCCGGGACAGCGGATAATCAGCCCCAGCATTTT.

The table lists this clone with a few counts. V gene TRBV27 combines with J gene TRBJ1-6; D is possibly TRBD1 (5 bases). V gave up 0 bases and J gave up 15 bases, with 12 bases separating them. The CDR3 runs 13 residues. Per the germline V gene, CDR1 is MNHEY and CDR2 is SMNVEV (reference sequence). In DNA, the CDR3 is TGTGCCAGCAGTTTATCCAGGGTATCGAACCTCCACTTT. Translated: CASSLSRVSNLHF.

The J gene is TRBJ1-1, the V gene TRBV9; D call uncertain. Looked up from germline, CDR1 is SGDLS and CDR2 is YYNGEE. The CDR3 extends over 15 amino acids. Trimming stripped 0 bases from V and 4 bases from J, with 13 bases between. CDR3 region: CASSVAAQVSTEAFF. CDR3 nucleotides: TGTGCCAGCAGCGTAGCTGCCCAGGTAAGCACTGAAGCTTTCTTT.

This clone has a single count. The chain joins TRBV21-1 to TRBJ1-2. TRBV21-1 represents a pseudogene. The CDR3 contains 12 residues. The CDR3 here is CASSTPNYGYTF. DNA of the CDR3: TGTGCCAGCAGCACCCCGAACTATGGCTACACCTTC.

The chain combines TRBV19 with TRBJ2-5, with 15 bases fitting TRBD2. Germline loops: CDR1 LNHDA, CDR2 SQIVND (reference sequence). The CDR3 sequence is 19 residues long. V lost 5 bases, J lost 5 bases, and 15 bases stayed unmatched. For the CDR3, the DNA is TGTGCCAGTAGTCCCAATTCCCCCGGACTAGCGGGGGGGCGGGAGACCCAGTACTTC. Amino acid sequence: CASSPNSPGLAGGRETQYF.

The rearrangement joins TRBV12-3 or TRBV12-4 to TRBJ1-1; D unclear. This CDR3 has 11 amino acids. The V end was cut by 7 bases, the J end by 5 bases, with 8 bases between. The CDR3 DNA sequence: TGTGCCAGCACCCTAAGTACTGAAGCTTTCTTT. Translated, it gives CASTLSTEAFF.

The chain combines TRBV6-2 or TRBV6-3 with TRBJ2-7; 11 bases line up with TRBD2. Germline lookup yields CDR1 MNHEY and CDR2 SVGEGT. This CDR3 contains 17 residues. V lost 6 bases, J lost 4 bases, and 14 bases stayed unmatched. The CDR3 reads CASSSGLAGGLLYEQYF. CDR3 sequence (DNA): TGTGCCAGCAGCTCCGGCCTAGCGGGGGGACTATTATACGAGCAGTACTTC.

A few counts support this clone. The chain is built from TRBV30 and TRBJ1-6, with D possibly matching TRBD1 (5 bases). The CDR3 spans 13 residues. V lost 4 bases and J 6 bases, leaving 10 bases between the germline ends. Looked up from germline, CDR1 is GTSNPN and CDR2 is SVGIG (reference sequence). The CDR3 DNA sequence: TGTGCCTGGAAAAGGGGCTTTAATTCACCCCTCCACTTT. Its translation is CAWKRGFNSPLHF. Full variable domain (rest looked up from reference TRBV30 and TRBJ1-6): SQTIHQWPATLVQPVGSPLSLECTVEGTSNPNLYWYRQAAGRGLQLLFYSVGIGQISSEVPQNLSASRPQDRQFILSSKKLLLSDSGFYLCAWKRGFNSPLHFGNGTRLTVT.

This rearrangement joins TRBV5-1 to TRBJ1-2; D ambiguous. CDR3 length: 11 amino acids. V lost 4 bases, J lost 2 bases, and 3 bases lay in between. Germline values: CDR1 SGHRS, CDR2 YFSETQ. In nucleotides, the CDR3 is TGCGCCAGCAGCGAGAACTATGGCTACACCTTC. Translated: CASSENYGYTF.

V is TRBV19 and J is TRBJ1-5, with 12 bases matching TRBD1. This CDR3 spans 15 amino acids. V was pared by 6 bases and J by 4 bases, with 4 bases of the junction left unmatched. From germline, CDR1 is LNHDA and CDR2 SQIVND (reference sequence). In nucleotides, the CDR3 is TGTGCCAGTAGGCCGGGACAGGGGGCAAATCAGCCCCAGCATTTT. Its protein product is CASRPGQGANQPQHF.

The rearrangement uses TRBV13 and TRBJ2-3; D uncertain. This CDR3 is 14 amino acids long. Between the trimmed V and J ends, which lost 6 bases and 5 bases, there was a span of 15 bases. From germline, CDR1 is PRHDT and CDR2 FYEKMQ (reference sequence). The CDR3 coding sequence is TGTGCCAGCAGAGAGGTTCTCCCTGAAGATACGCAGTATTTT. Amino acid sequence: CASREVLPEDTQYF.

V gene TRBV7-6 combines with J gene TRBJ1-2; 7 nucleotides match TRBD1. Germline CDR1 is SGHVS and CDR2 is FNYEAQ. CDR3 size: 14 residues. The junction had 13 bases not matched to a gene; V was cut back by 7 bases and J by 8 bases. The CDR3 sequence is CASTPMEGANGYTF. The CDR3 DNA reads as TGTGCCAGCACCCCGATGGAGGGGGCGAACGGCTACACCTTC.

The rearrangement uses TRBV5-1 and TRBJ1-2; TRBD1 is a possible D gene (5 bases). This CDR3 comprises 15 residues. The ends were cut back, 4 bases at V and 7 bases at J, with 20 bases in the middle. Germline CDR1 reads SGHRS; CDR2 reads YFSETQ. CDR3: CASSRGGGDEGGYTF. In DNA, the CDR3 is TGCGCCAGCAGCCGGGGCGGAGGGGATGAGGGTGGCTACACCTTC.